This T cell receptor (beta chain) was sequenced during a study of blood T cell repertoires in COVID-19. Per the study methods: By means of reference gene primer amplification, nucleated cell counts were estimated. Libraries were prepared by immunoSEQ multiplex PCR; TCRdb keeps only in-frame clonotypes and omits some of them. The DNA gave D and trimming, while V, J and clone size come from that table. There are roughly 300,000 clones in the sample; 92% occur only once, and less than 20% lies in the top ten. The V gene lost 1 base and the J gene lost 0 bases, with 13 bases spanning the gap. This CDR3 region has 16 residues. Germline CDR1 and CDR2: LGHDT and YNNKEL (reference sequence). Recovered status applied to Cohort 3 donors who had two consecutive negative PCRs. It also applied to those with clearance or with symptom resolution.

This chain connects TRBV3-1 (or the pseudogene TRBV3-2) to TRBJ2-7, with D perhaps matching TRBD1 (6 bases). Sequences were obtained from PBMCs or T cells enriched from blood (not recorded which). This sequence originates from a woman aged 30 to 39 who had recovered from COVID-19. CDR3 sequence: CASSQASGVSSYEQYF. In nucleotides, the CDR3 is TGTGCCAGCAGCCAAGCCTCAGGGGTAAGCTCCTACGAGCAGTACTTC.